The rows below give T cell receptor beta chains drawn from one sample of a study of blood T cell repertoires in COVID-19. Profiling relied on immunoSEQ multiplex PCR, and the TCRdb table lists in-frame clones only, not all of them. The sample lists a few hundred thousand clones, roughly nine tenths occurring once. Source material: PBMCs or T cells enriched from blood (not recorded which). The receptors here all came from a woman aged 18 to 35 who had recovered from COVID-19. The CDR3 runs from the conserved cysteine through the conserved F or W. The order of the fields is J gene, D gene, clone size, V gene, CDR3 protein, CDR3 DNA. D genes are given only for firm matches. Rows give clone size only sometimes, using once, few, many, or a class for an expanded clone.

j_call: TRBJ1-6; d_call: NA; clone_size: NA; v_call: TRBV7-3; cdr3_aa: CASSLNGANSPLHF; cdr3_nt: TGTGCCAGCAGCTTAAACGGAGCTAATTCACCCCTCCACTTT
j_call: TRBJ1-1; d_call: NA; clone_size: NA; v_call: TRBV7-2; cdr3_aa: CASSLFGGRNTEAFF; cdr3_nt: TGTGCCAGCAGCTTATTCGGGGGGAGGAACACTGAAGCTTTCTTT
j_call: TRBJ2-7; d_call: NA; clone_size: NA; v_call: TRBV5-1; cdr3_aa: CASSAGRWQPNEQYF; cdr3_nt: TGCGCCAGCAGCGCGGGGAGGTGGCAGCCTAACGAGCAGTACTTC
j_call: TRBJ1-3; d_call: NA; clone_size: NA; v_call: TRBV4-1; cdr3_aa: CASSQPRGGTSGNTIYF; cdr3_nt: TGCGCCAGCAGCCAACCGAGGGGGGGGACATCCGGAAACACCATATATTTT
j_call: TRBJ2-5; d_call: NA; clone_size: NA; v_call: TRBV12-5; cdr3_aa: CASDPGGTAEETQYF; cdr3_nt: TGTGCTAGTGACCCGGGGGGGACAGCCGAAGAGACCCAGTACTTC
j_call: TRBJ2-7; d_call: TRBD2; clone_size: NA; v_call: TRBV10-3; cdr3_aa: CAISEVSGGAYEQYF; cdr3_nt: TGTGCCATCAGTGAGGTTAGCGGGGGGGCCTACGAGCAGTACTTC
j_call: TRBJ1-2; d_call: NA; clone_size: NA; v_call: TRBV14; cdr3_aa: CASSQMAFYGYTF; cdr3_nt: TGTGCCAGCAGCCAAATGGCTTTCTATGGCTACACCTTC
j_call: TRBJ1-5; d_call: NA; clone_size: NA; v_call: TRBV12-5; cdr3_aa: CASSTPGQPQHF; cdr3_nt: TGTGCTAGTTCCACGCCGGGTCAGCCCCAGCATTTT
j_call: TRBJ1-6; d_call: NA; clone_size: NA; v_call: TRBV30; cdr3_aa: CAWSGARSLTFSYNSPLHF; cdr3_nt: TGTGCCTGGAGTGGGGCTCGCTCCCTTACGTTCTCCTATAATTCACCCCTCCACTTT
j_call: TRBJ2-3; d_call: TRBD2; clone_size: NA; v_call: TRBV13; cdr3_aa: CASSPSGVPTDTQYF; cdr3_nt: TGTGCCAGCAGCCCGAGCGGGGTTCCCACAGATACGCAGTATTTT
j_call: TRBJ1-3; d_call: NA; clone_size: NA; v_call: TRBV19; cdr3_aa: CASSGGANTIYF; cdr3_nt: TGTGCCAGTAGTGGGGGGGCGAACACCATATATTTT
j_call: TRBJ2-3; d_call: NA; clone_size: NA; v_call: TRBV11-2; cdr3_aa: CASSLAGDTQYF; cdr3_nt: TGTGCCAGCAGCTTAGCCGGAGATACGCAGTATTTT
j_call: TRBJ2-7; d_call: NA; clone_size: NA; v_call: TRBV6-5; cdr3_aa: CASWRGKGDYEQYF; cdr3_nt: TGTGCCAGCTGGCGGGGCAAAGGGGACTACGAGCAGTACTTC
j_call: TRBJ2-7; d_call: TRBD1; clone_size: NA; v_call: TRBV28; cdr3_aa: CASSFGQGSYEQYF; cdr3_nt: TGTGCCAGCAGTTTCGGACAGGGGTCCTACGAGCAGTACTTC
j_call: TRBJ1-2; d_call: NA; clone_size: NA; v_call: TRBV11-2; cdr3_aa: CASSFGGAGSVYGYTF; cdr3_nt: TGTGCCAGCAGCTTCGGCGGGGCAGGCTCCGTCTATGGCTACACCTTC
j_call: TRBJ2-5; d_call: TRBD1; clone_size: NA; v_call: TRBV7-9; cdr3_aa: CASSPPDRVLQTQYF; cdr3_nt: TGTGCCAGCAGCCCCCCCGACAGGGTCCTTCAGACCCAGTACTTC
j_call: TRBJ2-2; d_call: NA; clone_size: NA; v_call: TRBV7-8; cdr3_aa: CASSSRAGNSGELFF; cdr3_nt: TGTGCCAGCAGCTCCCGAGCGGGCAATTCCGGGGAGCTGTTTTTT
j_call: TRBJ1-1; d_call: NA; clone_size: NA; v_call: TRBV6-5; cdr3_aa: CASTYGGGTEAFF; cdr3_nt: TGTGCCAGCACCTACGGGGGAGGGACTGAAGCTTTCTTT
j_call: TRBJ1-5; d_call: NA; clone_size: NA; v_call: TRBV12-5; cdr3_aa: CASATDNQPQHF; cdr3_nt: TGTGCTAGTGCGACAGATAATCAGCCCCAGCATTTT
j_call: TRBJ2-7; d_call: TRBD2; clone_size: NA; v_call: TRBV5-6; cdr3_aa: CASSLGLAGQEQYF; cdr3_nt: TGTGCCAGCAGCCTAGGACTAGCGGGGCAAGAGCAGTACTTC
j_call: TRBJ2-3; d_call: NA; clone_size: NA; v_call: TRBV30; cdr3_aa: CAWAASRGSTDTQYF; cdr3_nt: TGTGCCTGGGCCGCTAGCAGAGGTAGCACAGATACGCAGTATTTT
j_call: TRBJ2-1; d_call: NA; clone_size: NA; v_call: TRBV14; cdr3_aa: CASSQEWVRSNEQFF; cdr3_nt: TGTGCCAGCAGCCAGGAATGGGTGAGGTCCAATGAGCAGTTCTTC
j_call: TRBJ1-1; d_call: NA; clone_size: NA; v_call: TRBV7-9; cdr3_aa: CASSLEVGLAFF; cdr3_nt: TGTGCCAGCAGCTTAGAGGTGGGACTCGCTTTCTTT
j_call: TRBJ1-5; d_call: TRBD1; clone_size: NA; v_call: TRBV27; cdr3_aa: CASRPFDRGNQPQHF; cdr3_nt: TGTGCCAGCAGGCCGTTCGACAGGGGTAATCAGCCCCAGCATTTT
j_call: TRBJ1-4; d_call: NA; clone_size: NA; v_call: TRBV5-1; cdr3_aa: CASSRTVPGANEKLFF; cdr3_nt: TGCGCCAGCAGCCGGACAGTCCCCGGGGCTAATGAAAAACTGTTTTTT
j_call: TRBJ1-2; d_call: NA; clone_size: NA; v_call: TRBV28; cdr3_aa: CASTGRPGYGYTF; cdr3_nt: TGTGCCAGCACAGGCAGGCCAGGGTATGGCTACACCTTC
j_call: TRBJ2-2; d_call: NA; clone_size: NA; v_call: TRBV19; cdr3_aa: CASSTSRGNTGELFF; cdr3_nt: TGTGCCAGTAGTACTTCCCGGGGGAACACCGGGGAGCTGTTTTTT
j_call: TRBJ2-5; d_call: NA; clone_size: NA; v_call: TRBV7-2; cdr3_aa: CASSYRGGGPGTQYF; cdr3_nt: TGTGCCAGCAGCTACCGGGGAGGCGGCCCGGGGACCCAGTACTTC
j_call: TRBJ1-2; d_call: NA; clone_size: NA; v_call: TRBV3-1/TRBV3-2; cdr3_aa: CASSPGHQPYGYTF; cdr3_nt: TGTGCCAGCAGCCCGGGACACCAACCCTATGGCTACACCTTC
j_call: TRBJ1-1; d_call: NA; clone_size: NA; v_call: TRBV6-4; cdr3_aa: CASSGGAFF; cdr3_nt: TGTGCCAGCAGTGGCGGAGCTTTCTTT
j_call: TRBJ2-5; d_call: TRBD1; clone_size: few; v_call: TRBV6-5; cdr3_aa: CASASGTGVRETQYF; cdr3_nt: TGTGCCAGCGCTTCAGGGACAGGGGTTAGAGAGACCCAGTACTTC
j_call: TRBJ1-1; d_call: TRBD1; clone_size: NA; v_call: TRBV5-4; cdr3_aa: CASSVRDRDGTEAFF; cdr3_nt: TGTGCCAGCAGCGTCCGGGACAGAGATGGCACTGAAGCTTTCTTT
j_call: TRBJ2-1; d_call: TRBD1; clone_size: NA; v_call: TRBV9; cdr3_aa: CASSVATGGSNEQFF; cdr3_nt: TGTGCCAGCAGCGTAGCAACAGGGGGGAGCAATGAGCAGTTCTTC
j_call: TRBJ2-7; d_call: TRBD1; clone_size: NA; v_call: TRBV7-2; cdr3_aa: CASSYGTDSYEQYF; cdr3_nt: TGTGCCAGCAGCTATGGGACAGACTCCTACGAGCAGTACTTC
j_call: TRBJ2-1; d_call: NA; clone_size: NA; v_call: TRBV2; cdr3_aa: CASTETDYKVEQFF; cdr3_nt: TGTGCCAGCACTGAAACCGACTACAAGGTAGAGCAGTTCTTC
j_call: TRBJ1-4; d_call: TRBD1; clone_size: NA; v_call: TRBV5-5; cdr3_aa: CASRTGIDEKLFF; cdr3_nt: TGTGCCAGCAGGACAGGGATAGATGAAAAACTGTTTTTT
j_call: TRBJ1-4; d_call: TRBD1; clone_size: NA; v_call: TRBV28; cdr3_aa: CASRGRTGEGEKLFF; cdr3_nt: TGTGCCAGCAGGGGCCGGACAGGGGAAGGAGAAAAACTGTTTTTT
j_call: TRBJ1-6; d_call: TRBD1; clone_size: NA; v_call: TRBV18; cdr3_aa: CASSPPGQGNSPLHF; cdr3_nt: TGTGCCAGCTCACCACCGGGACAGGGAAATTCACCCCTCCACTTT
j_call: TRBJ2-7; d_call: NA; clone_size: NA; v_call: TRBV5-4; cdr3_aa: CASSLESDTYEQYF; cdr3_nt: TGTGCCAGCAGCTTGGAGTCAGATACCTACGAGCAGTACTTC
j_call: TRBJ1-2; d_call: TRBD1; clone_size: NA; v_call: TRBV6-1; cdr3_aa: CASSEAPGQGGYGYTF; cdr3_nt: TGTGCCAGCAGTGAAGCCCCGGGACAGGGGGGATATGGCTACACCTTC
j_call: TRBJ2-2; d_call: NA; clone_size: NA; v_call: TRBV2; cdr3_aa: CASSGSKGITGELFF; cdr3_nt: TGTGCCAGCAGTGGTAGTAAGGGGATCACCGGGGAGCTGTTTTTT
j_call: TRBJ1-1; d_call: NA; clone_size: once; v_call: TRBV9; cdr3_aa: CASSTTTGNTEAFF; cdr3_nt: TGTGCCAGCAGCACCACGACAGGGAACACTGAAGCTTTCTTT
j_call: TRBJ1-2; d_call: TRBD1; clone_size: NA; v_call: TRBV11-2; cdr3_aa: CASSRDRVGGYTF; cdr3_nt: TGTGCCAGCAGCCGGGACAGGGTGGGAGGCTACACCTTC
j_call: TRBJ2-2; d_call: TRBD2; clone_size: NA; v_call: TRBV11-2; cdr3_aa: CASSPPGTMPGELFF; cdr3_nt: TGTGCCAGCAGCCCGCCGGGGACTATGCCCGGGGAGCTGTTTTTT
j_call: TRBJ2-3; d_call: TRBD2; clone_size: NA; v_call: TRBV24-1; cdr3_aa: CATGVAGLKDTQYF; cdr3_nt: TGTGCCACCGGGGTAGCGGGGCTGAAAGATACGCAGTATTTT
j_call: TRBJ1-2; d_call: NA; clone_size: once; v_call: TRBV7-9; cdr3_aa: CASSFGEGDYGYTF; cdr3_nt: TGTGCCAGCAGCTTTGGGGAGGGAGACTATGGCTACACCTTC
j_call: TRBJ1-1; d_call: NA; clone_size: NA; v_call: TRBV19; cdr3_aa: CAVRQAAGSKAFF; cdr3_nt: TGTGCCGTTAGACAGGCCGCCGGTTCGAAAGCTTTCTTT
j_call: TRBJ2-1; d_call: TRBD1; clone_size: NA; v_call: TRBV7-9; cdr3_aa: CASSLAAGGNEQFF; cdr3_nt: TGTGCCAGCAGCTTAGCGGCAGGGGGAAATGAGCAGTTCTTC